The 2 T cell receptor beta chains below all came from one sample that was sequenced in a study of CD8 T cells in ankylosing spondylitis. Study-level results: Made up of fewer than ten highly homologous variants, a TCR beta motif appeared characteristic of ankylosing spondylitis blood.

Their antigens remain unidentified. In TCRdb, the 5' RACE reads were re-called with MiXCR into one record per CDR3 protein. The sample lists about 800,000 distinct CDR3 sequences; about 11% were seen once. The sequenced sample consisted of blood, either unsorted or a sorted T cell fraction (not recorded which). These receptors originate from a male donor with ankylosing spondylitis.

The table lists this clonotype with a few counts. The gene calls are TRBV14 and TRBJ2-1; 8 bases align to TRBD2. CDR3 length: 18 amino acids. Germline CDR1 and CDR2: SGHDN and FVKESK. With V trimmed by 4 bases and J by 0 bases, 11 bases remained unmatched. The CDR3 here is CASSPFRGGDSSYNEQFF. CDR3 nucleotides: TGTGCCAGCAGCCCATTTCGGGGGGGCGATAGCTCCTACAATGAGCAGTTCTTC.

The V call is TRBV12-3 or TRBV12-4, the J call TRBJ2-7; TRBD2 matches 9 bases. The CDR3 is made up of 15 amino acids. V shed 5 bases and J 2 bases; nucleotides not matched to a gene: 7. The CDR3: CASSLSAGGAYEQYF. CDR3 coding DNA: TGTGCCAGCAGTCTCTCAGCGGGGGGTGCCTACGAGCAGTACTTC.